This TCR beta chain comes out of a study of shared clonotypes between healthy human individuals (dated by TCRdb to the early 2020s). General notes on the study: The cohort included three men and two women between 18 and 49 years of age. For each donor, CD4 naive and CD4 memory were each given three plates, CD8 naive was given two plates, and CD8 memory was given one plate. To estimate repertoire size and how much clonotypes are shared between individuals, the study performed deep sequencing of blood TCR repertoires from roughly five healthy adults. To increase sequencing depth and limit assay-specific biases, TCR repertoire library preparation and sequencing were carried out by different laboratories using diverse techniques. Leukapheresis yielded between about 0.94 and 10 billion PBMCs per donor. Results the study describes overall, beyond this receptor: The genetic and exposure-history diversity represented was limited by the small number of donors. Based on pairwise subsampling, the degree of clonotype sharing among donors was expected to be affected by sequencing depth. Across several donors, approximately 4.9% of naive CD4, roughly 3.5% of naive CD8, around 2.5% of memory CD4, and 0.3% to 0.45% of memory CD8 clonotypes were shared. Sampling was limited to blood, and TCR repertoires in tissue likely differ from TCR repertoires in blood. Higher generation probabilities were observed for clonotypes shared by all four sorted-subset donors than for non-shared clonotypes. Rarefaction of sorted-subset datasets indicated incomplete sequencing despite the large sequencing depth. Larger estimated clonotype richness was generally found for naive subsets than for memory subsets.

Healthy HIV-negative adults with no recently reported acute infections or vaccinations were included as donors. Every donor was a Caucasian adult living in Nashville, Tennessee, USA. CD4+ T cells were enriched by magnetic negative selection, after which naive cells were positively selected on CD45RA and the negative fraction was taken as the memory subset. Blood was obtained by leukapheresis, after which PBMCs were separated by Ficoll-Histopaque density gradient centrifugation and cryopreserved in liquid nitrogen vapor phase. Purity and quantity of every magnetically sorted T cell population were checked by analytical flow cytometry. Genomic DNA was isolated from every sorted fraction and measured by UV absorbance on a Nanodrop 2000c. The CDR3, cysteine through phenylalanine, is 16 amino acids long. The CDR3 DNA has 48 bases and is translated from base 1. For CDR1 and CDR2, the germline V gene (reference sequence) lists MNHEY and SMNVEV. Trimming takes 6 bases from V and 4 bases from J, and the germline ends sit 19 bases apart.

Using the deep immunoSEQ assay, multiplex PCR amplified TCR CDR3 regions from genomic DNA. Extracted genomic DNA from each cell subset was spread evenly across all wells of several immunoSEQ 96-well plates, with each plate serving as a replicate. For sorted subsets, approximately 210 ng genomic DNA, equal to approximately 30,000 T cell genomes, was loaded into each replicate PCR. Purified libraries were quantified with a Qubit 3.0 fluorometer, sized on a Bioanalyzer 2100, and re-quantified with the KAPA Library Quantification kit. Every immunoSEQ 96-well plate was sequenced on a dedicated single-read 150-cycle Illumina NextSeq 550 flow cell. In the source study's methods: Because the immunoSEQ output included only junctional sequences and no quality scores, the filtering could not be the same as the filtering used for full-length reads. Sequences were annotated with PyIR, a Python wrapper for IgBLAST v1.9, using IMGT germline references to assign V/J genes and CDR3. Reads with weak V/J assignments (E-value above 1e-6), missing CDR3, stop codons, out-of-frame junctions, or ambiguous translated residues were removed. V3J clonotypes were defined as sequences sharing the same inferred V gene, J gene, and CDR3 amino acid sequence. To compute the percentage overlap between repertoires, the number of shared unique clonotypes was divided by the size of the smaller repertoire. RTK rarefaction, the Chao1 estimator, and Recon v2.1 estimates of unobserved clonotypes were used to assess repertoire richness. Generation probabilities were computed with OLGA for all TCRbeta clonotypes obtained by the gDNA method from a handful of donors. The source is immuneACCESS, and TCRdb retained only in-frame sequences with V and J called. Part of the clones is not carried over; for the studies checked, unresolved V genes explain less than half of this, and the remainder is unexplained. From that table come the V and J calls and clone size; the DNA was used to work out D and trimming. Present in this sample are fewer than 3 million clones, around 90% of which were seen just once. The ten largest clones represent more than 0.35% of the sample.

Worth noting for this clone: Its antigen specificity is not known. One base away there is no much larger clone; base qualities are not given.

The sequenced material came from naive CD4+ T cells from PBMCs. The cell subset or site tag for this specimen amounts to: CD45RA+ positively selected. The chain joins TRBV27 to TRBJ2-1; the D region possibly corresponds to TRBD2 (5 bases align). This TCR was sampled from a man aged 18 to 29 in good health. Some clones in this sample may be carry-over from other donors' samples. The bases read TGTGCCAGCAGGAAGTCGAGGGCAGGCCGGTACAATGAGCAGTTCTTC. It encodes CASRKSRAGRYNEQFF.